A selection of T cell receptor beta chains follows, all from one sample in a study of T cell responses to AZD1222 COVID-19 vaccine. The repertoire was sequenced with immunoSEQ multiplex PCR; TCRdb's copy has only in-frame clones and lacks some. The sample includes 100,000 or so clones, approximately 84% of them seen just once. This specimen was peripheral blood, taken on day 0 of AZD1222 vaccination. These receptors were collected from an adult in good health. Each CDR3 is given with its conserved first and last residue. A D gene is named only where the DNA matches it firmly. Clone size is stated in some rows and not others, as once, few, many or a class when expanded.

clone_size	v_call	d_call	j_call	cdr3_aa	cdr3_nt
.	TRBV7-6	TRBD1	TRBJ2-7	CASSLETRTGSYEQYF	TGTGCCAGCAGCTTAGAAACCAGGACAGGCTCCTACGAGCAGTACTTC
.	TRBV7-3	.	TRBJ2-2	CASSLRFSGELFF	TGTGCCAGCAGCTTACGGTTTTCCGGGGAGCTGTTTTTT
.	TRBV6-2/TRBV6-3	.	TRBJ2-7	CASSFGLGGDYEQYF	TGTGCCAGCAGCTTTGGACTAGGGGGGGACTACGAGCAGTACTTC
.	TRBV6-5	TRBD1	TRBJ2-7	CASSPQRRGNYEQYF	TGTGCCAGCAGCCCCCAACGCAGGGGGAATTACGAGCAGTACTTC
.	TRBV5-6	.	TRBJ1-3	CASSLFMEGTIYF	TGTGCCAGCAGCTTATTTATGGAGGGGACCATATATTTT
.	TRBV7-9	.	TRBJ1-3	CASSLRTANSGNTIYF	TGTGCCAGCAGCTTGCGGACGGCCAACTCTGGAAACACCATATATTTT
.	TRBV7-8	.	TRBJ1-2	CASSLLGGGSAGQHYTF	TGTGCCAGCAGCCTTCTCGGCGGCGGGTCGGCGGGACAACACTACACCTTC
.	TRBV20-1	.	TRBJ2-7	CSASPLGYEQYF	TGCAGTGCTAGTCCCCTAGGATACGAGCAGTACTTC
once	TRBV19	TRBD1	TRBJ1-5	CASSIDRGYQPQHF	TGTGCCAGTAGCATAGACAGGGGCTATCAGCCCCAGCATTTT
.	TRBV10-3	.	TRBJ2-2	CAISESQGIGELFF	TGTGCCATCAGTGAGTCTCAGGGAATCGGGGAGCTGTTTTTT